This T cell receptor beta chain was sequenced for a study of human T cells and chemical hapten exposure. Whole-study results and caveats: Controls formed significantly fewer large CDR3 similarity clusters than expanded TCRs did.

This clonotype was detected only a few times. The antigen is unknown. As to time point: patch test 1, 2 weeks after DPC sensitization. The treatment: therapeutic diphenylcyclopropenone sensitization with weekly scalp DPC. Germline V gene lookup returns CDR1 SGHRS and CDR2 YFSETQ. The CDR3 is 14 residues long. V was pared by 4 bases and J by 10 bases, with 12 bases of the junction left unmatched. The library attached unique molecular identifiers to individual cDNA molecules. TCRdb reanalysed the RACE reads using MiXCR and keeps one entry per CDR3 protein. The repertoire holds 150,000 or so distinct CDR3 sequences, with 13% to 15% as singletons.

The sequence came from a woman younger than 45 with alopecia areata. Some clones in this sample may be carry-over from other donors' samples. The sample here was whole blood, taken in connection with sensitization to the hapten diphenylcyclopropenone (DPC). The chain employs TRBV5-1 and TRBJ1-1; 8 bases are a match to TRBD1. The CDR3 coding sequence is TGCGCCAGCAGCCCCCTCGACAGGGGTGGGAGAGCTTTCTTT. It specifies CASSPLDRGGRAFF.